This T cell receptor (beta chain) was sequenced during a study of cytomegalovirus exposure and HLA in healthy donors. Study findings and constraints: Later on, an analysis tied around 17,000 TCR beta sequences to HLA alleles at 0.05 false discovery rate. Upon later analysis, TCR association rates were observed to vary by HLA locus, being highest for DRB1 and lowest for HLA-C.

Comments on this clone: Its antigen is unknown.

The CDR3 contains 11 residues. Germline CDR1 reads DFQATT; CDR2 reads SNEGSKA (reference sequence). J lost 7 bases, V lost 6 bases, and 5 bases had no gene match. Though nominally healthy at sampling, donors likely had unrecorded immune exposures. 60 Vbeta and 13 Jbeta primers were used in PCR. Produced via immunoSEQ multiplex PCR; TCRdb's table is partial and in-frame only. Of 150,000 to 200,000 clones listed, 65% to 75% are singletons. The origin of this receptor is a human donor in good health. This chain joins TRBV20-1 and TRBJ1-1; 7 bases are a match to TRBD1. The source material was PBMCs. In DNA form, the CDR3 reads TGCAGTGCGCATCAGGGGGGTGAAGCTTTCTTT. This sequence encodes CSAHQGGEAFF.